Each of the 7 T cell receptor beta chains below was sequenced from the same sample in a study of molecular identifiers for immune sequencing clone quantification. TCRdb used MiXCR to reprocess the PCR reads, holding one entry per CDR3 protein. The data show about half a million distinct CDR3 sequences, around a fifth seen once. The sample consisted of naive CD8+ T cells from blood, with Jurkat cell RNA spiked in. Subset of the sample: FACS-sorted CD8+CD4-CCR7+CD45RA+ naive T cells. All receptors derive from a human donor in good health. Some libraries in this study had Jurkat cell RNA spiked in.

This sequence joins TRBV7-2 and TRBJ2-7; D is possibly TRBD1 (5 bases). The germline V gene encodes CDR1 SGHTA and CDR2 FQGNSA. Trimming stripped 2 bases from V and 3 bases from J, with 8 bases between. The CDR3 is made up of 13 amino acids. CDR3 sequence reads: CASSLLRDYEQYF. The CDR3 DNA reads TGTGCCAGCAGCTTACTCAGGGACTACGAGCAGTACTTC.

As for this clonotype: This could be a read error, since a much larger clone is one nucleotide away. The chain recombines TRBV29-1 with TRBJ2-7; D is unclear. The CDR3 runs 12 residues. The V gene lost 6 bases and the J gene lost 0 bases, with 9 bases spanning the gap. Germline assignment: CDR1 SQVTM and CDR2 ANQGSEA. CDR3 amino acids: CSVAENSYEQYF. Written as DNA, the CDR3 is TGCAGCGTGGCAGAGAACTCCTACGAGCAGTACTTC.

The gene calls are TRBV5-1 and TRBJ2-3; D possibly matches TRBD1 or TRBD2 (7 bases each). The CDR3 contains 15 residues. Germline-derived CDR1 and CDR2 are SGHRS and YFSETQ. V was shortened by 4 bases and J by 3 bases, with 15 bases between the two germline ends. CDR3 sequence: CASSGQAGGTDTQYF. The CDR3 bases are TGCGCCAGCAGCGGACAGGCCGGGGGGACAGATACGCAGTATTTT. Variable domain in full (rest from reference TRBV5-1 and TRBJ2-3): KAGVTQTPRYLIKTRGQQVTLSCSPISGHRSVSWYQQTPGQGLQFLFEYFSETQRNKGNFPGRFSGRQFSNSRSEMNVSTLELGDSALYLCASSGQAGGTDTQYFGPGTRLTVL.

This chain links TRBV29-1 with TRBJ2-1, with 10 bases fitting TRBD2. CDR1 SQVTM and CDR2 ANQGSEA come from the germline V gene. With V trimmed by 6 bases and J by 5 bases, 4 bases remained unmatched. This CDR3 contains 13 residues. CDR3 amino acids: CSVGLADDNEQFF. The CDR3 DNA reads as TGCAGCGTAGGACTAGCGGATGACAATGAGCAGTTCTTC.

V and J are TRBV28 and TRBJ1-6, with D unresolved. The CDR3 totals 15 residues. Germline V CDR1 and CDR2: MDHEN, SYDVKM. V lost 4 bases, J lost 7 bases, and 14 bases lay in between. CDR3 sequence: CASSSMDGRNSPLHF. CDR3 coding DNA: TGTGCCAGCAGTTCGATGGACGGAAGGAATTCACCCCTCCACTTT.

This clonotype has a handful of counts. The chain carries TRBV27 and TRBJ2-2; 9 nucleotides align to TRBD1. Trimming took 2 bases from V and 0 from J; bases not matched to a gene: 4. The germline gives CDR1 MNHEY, CDR2 SMNVEV (reference sequence). This CDR3 spans 17 amino acids. The CDR3 spells CASSLTGGHANTGELFF. The CDR3 DNA is TGTGCCAGCAGTTTAACAGGGGGCCATGCGAACACCGGGGAGCTGTTTTTT.

In its sample, this clonotype was seen many times. The chain combines TRBV6-5 with TRBJ2-3; D uncertain. V was trimmed by 5 bases and J by 0 bases, leaving 9 bases between them. This CDR3 comprises 14 residues. The germline gives CDR1 MNHEY, CDR2 SVGAGI. CDR3 sequence: CASSKTDSTDTQYF. In nucleotides, the CDR3 is TGTGCCAGCAGTAAAACGGACAGCACAGATACGCAGTATTTT.